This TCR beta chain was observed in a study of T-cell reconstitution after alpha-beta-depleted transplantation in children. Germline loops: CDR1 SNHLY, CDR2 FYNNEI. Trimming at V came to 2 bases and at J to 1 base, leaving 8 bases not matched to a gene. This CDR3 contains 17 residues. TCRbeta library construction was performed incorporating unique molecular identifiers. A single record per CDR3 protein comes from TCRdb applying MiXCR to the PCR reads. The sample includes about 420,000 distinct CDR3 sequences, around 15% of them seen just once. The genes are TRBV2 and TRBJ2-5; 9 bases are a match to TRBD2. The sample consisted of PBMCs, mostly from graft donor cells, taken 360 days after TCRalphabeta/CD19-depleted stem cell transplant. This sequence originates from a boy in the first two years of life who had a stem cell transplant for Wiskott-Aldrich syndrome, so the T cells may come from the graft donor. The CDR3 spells CASSELTSGGSQETQYF. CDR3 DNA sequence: TGTGCCAGCAGTGAACTGACTAGCGGAGGAAGCCAAGAGACCCAGTACTTC.